These 28 T cell receptor beta chains came from one sample sequenced in a study of blood T cells in healthy people across ages. Then a second PCR, running about 6 to 12 cycles, was carried out with a sample-barcoded 5' primer and a J-beta primer mix. TCRdb fed the 5' RACE reads into MiXCR, producing one record per CDR3 protein. The sample lists roughly 650,000 distinct CDR3 sequences; 32% were seen once. The sample taken for sequencing was blood. Receptors originate from a woman of 80 years or more in good health.

The chain is built from TRBV11-3 and TRBJ2-3, with 7 bases that match TRBD1. Trimming cost V 5 bases and J 2 bases; bases outside gene matches: 7. This CDR3 comprises 15 residues. Germline CDR1 and CDR2: SGHNT and YENEEA. DNA for the CDR3: TGTGCCAGCAGCCCCCGACAGGGTTACACAGATACGCAGTATTTT. This gives the protein CASSPRQGYTDTQYF.

The chain's CDR3 is CAISESKKLGRSGANVLTF. In DNA form, the CDR3 reads TGTGCCATCAGTGAGTCGAAGAAACTGGGGAGGTCTGGGGCCAACGTCCTGACTTTC. This chain joins TRBV10-3 and TRBJ2-6; TRBD2 is a possible D gene (6 bases). CDR1 ENHRY and CDR2 SYGVKD come from the germline V gene. Trimming removed 0 bases at V and 1 base at J, with 16 bases between. This CDR3 is 19 amino acids long.

The chain links TRBV28 to TRBJ1-6; D gene unclear. The CDR3 consists of 13 residues. V was shortened by 5 bases and J by 8 bases, with 10 bases between the two germline ends. Per the germline V gene, CDR1 is MDHEN and CDR2 is SYDVKM. The CDR3 is CASSPYRYSPLHF. Here the CDR3 DNA reads TGTGCCAGCAGTCCCTATCGTTATTCACCCCTCCACTTT.

This clonotype appeared many times. The V gene is TRBV27, the J gene TRBJ2-1; 10 nucleotides match TRBD1. The CDR3 totals 15 residues. J lost 4 bases, V lost 6 bases, and 6 bases had no gene match. In germline, CDR1 is MNHEY, CDR2 SMNVEV (reference sequence). DNA for the CDR3: TGTGCCAGCAGGCCGGGACAGGGGTTTTACAATGAGCAGTTCTTC. Its translation: CASRPGQGFYNEQFF.

There are many counts of this clonotype. The CDR3 reads CASSPSGGASTDTQYF. CDR3 coding DNA: TGTGCCAGCAGCCCTAGCGGGGGGGCTTCAACAGATACGCAGTATTTT. The rearrangement uses TRBV14 and TRBJ2-3, with TRBD2 identical over 12 bases. The CDR3 has 16 amino acids. Germline CDR1 reads SGHDN; CDR2 reads FVKESK. With V trimmed by 4 bases and J by 3 bases, 5 bases remained unmatched.

This clonotype was seen just once. The chain combines TRBV27 with TRBJ2-1, with TRBD2 identical over 14 bases. The CDR3 contains 19 residues. Germline trimming cut 6 bases from V and 2 bases from J; bases unmatched to any gene: 12. The V gene's germline CDR1 is MNHEY and CDR2 SMNVEV (reference sequence). CDR3 DNA sequence: TGTGCCAGCAGGCGCGAGACTAGCGGGGGGGCGGGCCCCTACAATGAGCAGTTCTTC. Encoded protein: CASRRETSGGAGPYNEQFF.

In regard to this clonotype: A junction boundary mismatches the germline segment, possibly from a read error. The chain employs TRBV4-2 and TRBJ2-1, with 10 bases aligning to TRBD2. Looked up from germline, CDR1 is LGHNA and CDR2 is YNFKEQ. CDR3 length equals 17 residues. The DNA of the CDR3 is TGTGCCAGCAGCCAAGCCTGGCTAGCGGGAGTTTACAATGAGCAGGTCTTC. Translating gives CASSQAWLAGVYNEQVF.

This clonotype was seen only a few times. This chain connects TRBV30 to TRBJ2-3; 7 bases are a match to TRBD2. This CDR3 has 15 residues. The germline CDR1 and CDR2 sequences are GTSNPN and SVGIG (reference sequence). The J segment lost 1 base and the V segment lost 0 bases, leaving 4 bases of the junction unmatched. CDR3 sequence (DNA): TGTGCCTGGAGTGTCATGGGGGGGGGCACAGATACGCAGTATTTT. Translation: CAWSVMGGGTDTQYF.

This chain joins TRBV5-5 and TRBJ2-1; no reliable D call. CDR1 and CDR2 (germline): SGHKS, YYEKEE (reference sequence). The CDR3 covers 15 residues. Trimming removed 8 bases from V and 3 bases from J, with 18 bases in between. CDR3 protein: CASHAGRPSYNEQFF. CDR3 DNA: TGTGCCAGTCACGCCGGGCGGCCCAGCTACAATGAGCAGTTCTTC. The full variable domain, completed using reference TRBV5-5 and TRBJ2-1, is DAGVTQSPTHLIKTRGQQVTLRCSPISGHKSVSWYQQVLGQGPQFIFQYYEKEERGRGNFPDRFSARQFPNYSSELNVNALLLGDSALYLCASHAGRPSYNEQFFGPGTRLTVL.

In this sample, this clonotype turned up many times. J is TRBJ2-5 and V is TRBV5-1; no firm D call. In germline, CDR1 is SGHRS, CDR2 YFSETQ. Trimming removed 4 bases from V and 4 bases from J, with 11 bases in between. The CDR3 covers 13 residues. This CDR3 reads CASSESLRETQYF. CDR3 nucleotides: TGCGCCAGCAGCGAGTCCCTGCGAGAGACCCAGTACTTC.

The gene calls are TRBV12-3 or TRBV12-4 and TRBJ2-7; D is perhaps TRBD2 (5 bases). TRBJ2-5 matches the DNA end more closely, so the J call is doubtful. The CDR3 length is 15 residues. The CDR3 nucleotides are TGTGCCAGCAGTCCAAACAGCGGCAGTGGAGAGACCCAGTACTTC. Encoded protein: CASSPNSGSGETQYF.

The rearrangement links TRBV7-2 to TRBJ1-5; TRBD1 is a possible D gene (5 bases). The V end was cut by 4 bases, the J end by 4 bases, with 14 bases between. The CDR3 loop spans 15 amino acids. Germline CDR1 SGHTA, CDR2 FQGNSA. CDR3 DNA: TGTGCCAGCAGCTCCGAAGAGGGGCGGAATCAGCCCCAGCATTTT. Residues: CASSSEEGRNQPQHF.

At least ten counts were recorded for this clonotype. J is TRBJ2-7 and V is TRBV18; D is uncertain. Germline CDR1 KGHSH, CDR2 LQKENI. CDR3 size: 14 residues. Trimming stripped 3 bases from V and 2 bases from J, with 11 bases between. The CDR3 loop is CASSPRRSTYEQYF. CDR3 in DNA: TGTGCCAGCTCACCCAGAAGGAGTACCTACGAGCAGTACTTC.

To note about this clonotype: A much larger clone differs by one base, so this may be a read error. The chain recombines TRBV4-2 with TRBJ2-1, with D tentatively TRBD1 (6 bases). The J call may be faulty, since TRBJ2-7 better matches the DNA end. The germline V gene encodes CDR1 LGHNA and CDR2 YNFKEQ. The CDR3 is 15 amino acids. The CDR3 region has the DNA TGTGCCAGCAGCCAAGTTGGGCAGGGGTACAATGAGCAGTACTTC. This codes for CASSQVGQGYNEQYF.

This clonotype was seen ten or more times. The J gene is TRBJ2-5, the V gene TRBV4-2; 8 bases line up with TRBD1. Germline V gives CDR1 LGHNA, CDR2 YNFKEQ. The CDR3 covers 15 residues. J gave up 3 bases and V 5 bases, and 8 bases lay outside the gene matches. The CDR3 here is CASSSSDREKETQYF. The DNA for the CDR3 is TGTGCCAGCAGCTCTTCGGACAGGGAAAAAGAGACCCAGTACTTC.

A few counts support this clonotype. One junction end disagrees with the germline gene, perhaps due to a read error. This chain's CDR3 is CAGSPRGGARDTQYF. The CDR3 DNA reads as TGTGCCGGCAGCCCTCGGGGGGGAGCTAGGGATACGCAGTATTTT. The chain links TRBV6-2 or TRBV6-3 to TRBJ2-3; 8 positions agree with TRBD2. This CDR3 spans 15 amino acids. CDR1 MNHEY and CDR2 SVGEGT come from the germline V gene.

CDR3: CASSSRTSGGANEQYF. The DNA of the CDR3 is TGCGCCAGCAGCTCCCGGACTAGCGGGGGGGCCAATGAGCAGTACTTC. This rearrangement joins TRBV5-1 to TRBJ2-7; 15 nucleotides line up with TRBD2. CDR3 length: 16 residues. CDR1 and CDR2 (germline): SGHRS, YFSETQ. V shed 3 bases, J shed 7 bases, and the junction held 8 bases outside the gene matches.

At least ten counts were recorded for this clonotype. The chain is built from TRBV12-3 or TRBV12-4 and TRBJ1-2; D call uncertain. Deletions cut 8 bases from V and 6 bases from J, with 16 bases between. This CDR3 contains 13 residues. CDR3 residues: CASSRAPPNGYTF. The DNA for the CDR3 is TGTGCCAGCTCCCGGGCGCCGCCAAATGGCTACACCTTC.

This clonotype was counted ten times or more. V is TRBV7-8 and J is TRBJ2-7, with D uncertain. Trimming stripped 0 bases from V and 0 bases from J, with 6 bases between. CDR1 is SGHVS and CDR2 is FQNEAQ in the germline V gene. The CDR3 loop spans 14 amino acids. The CDR3 region is CASSLARLSYEQYF. The CDR3 DNA follows: TGTGCCAGCAGCTTAGCCCGACTCTCCTACGAGCAGTACTTC.

In its sample, this clonotype was seen a few times. The chain recombines TRBV5-6 with TRBJ1-5; 8 positions agree with TRBD1. CDR3 length: 17 amino acids. CDR1 and CDR2 (germline): SGHDT, YYEEEE. Trimming removed 1 base from V and 0 bases from J; junction bases left unmatched: 6. The CDR3 DNA is TGTGCCAGCAGCTTGTATCTTCAGGGGGCTAGCAATCAGCCCCAGCATTTT. It yields the protein CASSLYLQGASNQPQHF. The full variable domain, rest sourced from reference TRBV5-6 and TRBJ1-5, is DAGVTQSPTHLIKTRGQQVTLRCSPKSGHDTVSWYQQALGQGPQFIFQYYEEEERQRGNFPDRFSGHQFPNYSSELNVNALLLGDSALYLCASSLYLQGASNQPQHFGDGTRLSIL.

The CDR3 is CASSLAPGGEYEQYF. The CDR3 DNA reads TGTGCCAGCAGCTTAGCCCCAGGGGGCGAGTACGAGCAGTACTTC. V usage is TRBV7-2 and J usage is TRBJ2-7, with 8 bases fitting TRBD1. The CDR3 covers 15 residues. V gave up 0 bases and J gave up 4 bases; unmatched junction bases: 5. CDR1 and CDR2 (germline): SGHTA, FQGNSA.

For this clonotype: This may be a read error, as it is one base from a much larger clone. The V call is TRBV24-1, the J call TRBJ2-1, with 9 nucleotides matching TRBD2. This CDR3 region has 15 residues. Germline-derived CDR1 and CDR2 are KGHDR and SFDVKD. Trimming at V came to 2 bases and at J to 9 bases, leaving 7 bases not matched to a gene. The CDR3 region is CATSDCAGGRVEQFF. CDR3 DNA sequence: TGTGCCACCAGTGATTGTGCGGGGGGGCGTGTTGAGCAGTTCTTC.

On this clonotype: Sequence at one end of the junction differs from germline and may be a read error. V is TRBV20-1 and J is TRBJ1-3; D is undetermined. The CDR3 loop spans 12 amino acids. Germline V CDR1 and CDR2: DFQATT, SNEGSKA (reference sequence). As DNA, the CDR3 is TGCAGTACTAGCGCCCAAGAAAACACCATATATTTT. It yields the protein CSTSAQENTIYF.

V is TRBV10-1 and J is TRBJ2-1; 10 bases are a match to TRBD2. CDR3 length: 17 amino acids. The germline CDR1 and CDR2 sequences are WNHNN and SYGVQD (reference sequence). Trimming removed 10 bases from V and 1 base from J; junction bases left unmatched: 13. This CDR3 is CANSPLGSGRSYNEQFF. CDR3 nucleotide sequence: TGCGCCAACAGCCCCCTGGGTAGCGGGAGGTCCTACAATGAGCAGTTCTTC.

This clonotype was detected ten times or more. The chain is built from TRBV29-1 and TRBJ2-7, with D uncertain. CDR1 and CDR2 (germline): SQVTM, ANQGSEA. This CDR3 is 11 amino acids long. The ends were cut back, 5 bases at V and 0 bases at J, with 5 bases in the middle. CDR3 DNA: TGCAGCGTTTTGACCTCCTACGAGCAGTACTTC. It yields the protein CSVLTSYEQYF.

This sequence joins TRBV29-1 and TRBJ2-5; 7 nucleotides align to TRBD1. The J segment lost 3 bases and the V segment lost 4 bases, leaving 8 bases of the junction unmatched. The CDR3 has 14 amino acids. Germline V CDR1 and CDR2: SQVTM, ANQGSEA. This CDR3 is CSVARTGKEETQYF. CDR3 DNA sequence: TGCAGCGTTGCCCGGACAGGAAAGGAAGAGACCCAGTACTTC.

Comments on this clonotype: A much larger clone differs from this one at a single base, so this may be a read error. CDR3 region: CTSSVRASLTGAYEQYF. CDR3 nucleotide sequence: TGTACCAGCAGCGTACGCGCTTCACTGACAGGAGCCTACGAGCAGTACTTC. V gene TRBV7-2 combines with J gene TRBJ2-7; a possible D gene is TRBD1 (6 bases). Trimming removed 5 bases at V and 2 bases at J, with 22 bases between. The CDR3 is 17 residues long. Germline values: CDR1 SGHTA, CDR2 FQGNSA. The full variable domain, with the rest looked up from reference TRBV7-2 and TRBJ2-7, is GAGVSQSPSNKVTEKGKDVELRCDPISGHTALYWYRQSLGQGLEFLIYFQGNSAPDKSGLPSDRFSAERTGGSVSTLTIQRTQQEDSAVYLCTSSVRASLTGAYEQYFGPGTRLTVT.

This clonotype was counted at least ten times. The V gene is TRBV20-1, the J gene TRBJ2-3; maybe TRBD2 (6 bases). With 5 bases removed from V and 0 bases from J, the gap between germline ends came to 6 bases. Germline V gives CDR1 DFQATT, CDR2 SNEGSKA (reference sequence). This CDR3 has 12 residues. Here the CDR3 DNA reads TGCAGTGCTGGGACTAGCACAGATACGCAGTATTTT. Protein product: CSAGTSTDTQYF.